This T cell receptor beta chain was retrieved from a study of blood T cells in healthy people across ages. Sample-barcoded 5' priming and a J-beta primer mix drove a second PCR of 7 to 11 cycles. With 12 random nucleotides, a template-switch adaptor tagged each individual cDNA molecule. TCRdb used MiXCR to reprocess the 5' RACE reads, holding one entry per CDR3 protein. The sample yields approximately 830,000 distinct CDR3 sequences, approximately 65% seen once. Every donor contributed roughly 10 milliliters of peripheral blood by blood draw. The authors extracted at least 5 micrograms of total RNA per sample. Trimming left V 0 bases short and J 0 bases short, with 9 bases between. CDR1 is LGHNA and CDR2 is YSLEER in the germline V gene. The CDR3 runs to 17 residues.

The chain uses TRBV4-3 and TRBJ1-6; D not certain. The source of this sequence is a man aged 25 to 40 in good health. What was sequenced was blood. The CDR3 protein is CASSQDLVSSYNSPLHF. As DNA, the CDR3 is TGCGCCAGCAGCCAAGATCTAGTGAGCTCCTATAATTCACCCCTCCACTTT.